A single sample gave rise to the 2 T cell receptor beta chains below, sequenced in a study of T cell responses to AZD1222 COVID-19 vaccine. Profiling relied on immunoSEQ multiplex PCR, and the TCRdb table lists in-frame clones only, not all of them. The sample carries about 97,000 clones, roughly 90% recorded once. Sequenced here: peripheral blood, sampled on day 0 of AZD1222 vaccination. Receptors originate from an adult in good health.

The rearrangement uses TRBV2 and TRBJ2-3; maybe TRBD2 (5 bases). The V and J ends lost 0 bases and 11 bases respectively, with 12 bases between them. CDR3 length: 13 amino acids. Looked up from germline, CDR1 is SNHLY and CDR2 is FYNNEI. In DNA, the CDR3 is TGTGCCAGCAGTGAAGCGCCGAAGACTAAGCAGTATTTT. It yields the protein CASSEAPKTKQYF.

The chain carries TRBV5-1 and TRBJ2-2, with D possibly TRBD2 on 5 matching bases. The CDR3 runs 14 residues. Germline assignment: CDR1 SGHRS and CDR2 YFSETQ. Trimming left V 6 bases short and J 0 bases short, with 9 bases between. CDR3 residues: CASTGVSNTGELFF. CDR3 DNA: TGCGCCAGCACCGGGGTCTCGAACACCGGGGAGCTGTTTTTT.